These 8 T cell receptor beta chains came from one sample sequenced in a study of spatial heterogeneity in lung cancer. The study, taken as a whole, reports: Tumoral mutation counts were tracked by counts of expanded intratumoral alpha and beta TCRs.

Their target antigens are unknown. TCRdb reprocessed the 5' RACE reads with MiXCR, giving one entry per CDR3 protein. The data hold about 3,500 distinct CDR3 sequences, with around a sixth observed a single time. Specified time point: sample taken at primary tumor resection. The source material was lung tumor tissue, sampled at surgery. The receptors stem from a male donor with early-stage non-small cell lung cancer.

In its sample, this clonotype is medium-sized. V is TRBV20-1 and J is TRBJ2-7, with 7 positions matching TRBD1. Germline V gene data show CDR1 as DFQATT and CDR2 as SNEGSKA (reference sequence). The CDR3 runs 12 residues. Germline trimming cut 3 bases from V and 4 bases from J; bases unmatched to any gene: 3. The CDR3 DNA follows: TGCAGTGCTAGGACAGGGCCGTACGAGCAGTACTTC. Protein sequence: CSARTGPYEQYF.

This clonotype qualifies as medium-sized. CDR3 residues: CASSYGRQRETQYF. The CDR3 nucleotides read TGTGCCAGCAGTTACGGGAGGCAGCGAGAGACCCAGTACTTC. The chain carries TRBV6-5 and TRBJ2-5; tentatively, D is TRBD2 (6 bases). Germline values: CDR1 MNHEY, CDR2 SVGAGI. The CDR3 is 14 amino acids. V lost 2 bases to trimming and J lost 4 bases, with 11 bases between them.

V is TRBV20-1 and J is TRBJ2-1; D possibly uses TRBD1 or TRBD2 (7 bases each). CDR3 size: 14 residues. V dropped 5 bases and J dropped 6 bases, with 17 bases sitting between them. Germline V gene lookup returns CDR1 DFQATT and CDR2 SNEGSKA (reference sequence). The CDR3 is CSASTGDYFNEQFF. The CDR3 DNA is TGCAGTGCTTCCACAGGGGACTACTTCAATGAGCAGTTCTTC.

The table lists this clonotype with a count of one. The rearrangement uses TRBV10-3 and TRBJ1-2; TRBD1 agrees at 10 bases. The germline gives CDR1 ENHRY, CDR2 SYGVKD. The CDR3 contains 16 residues. The V and J ends lost 6 bases and 6 bases, in that order; junction bases with no gene match: 13. CDR3 loop: CAIRDRGLTLRNGYTF. CDR3 in DNA: TGTGCCATCAGAGACAGGGGGCTTACCCTCCGGAATGGCTACACCTTC.

This clonotype is labeled as medium-sized. The gene calls are TRBV5-1 and TRBJ2-7; 10 bases match TRBD1. CDR3 size: 15 residues. Germline lookup yields CDR1 SGHRS and CDR2 YFSETQ. Losses at the gene ends were 4 bases for V and 5 bases for J; bases not matched to a gene: 9. CDR3 in amino acids: CASSHGTGVLNEQYF. The DNA for the CDR3 is TGCGCCAGCAGCCACGGGACAGGGGTTCTCAACGAGCAGTACTTC.

This clonotype is labeled as medium-sized. The chain combines TRBV11-2 with TRBJ2-5; D unclear. V lost 3 bases to trimming and J lost 5 bases, with 16 bases between them. Germline V gene sequence: CDR1 SGHAT, CDR2 FQNNGV. The CDR3 consists of 15 residues. The CDR3 reads CASSFSSFGSETQYF. Here the CDR3 DNA reads TGTGCCAGCAGCTTCTCCTCATTTGGATCCGAGACCCAGTACTTC. Combining the CDR3 with reference TRBV11-2 and TRBJ2-5 gives the whole variable domain EAGVAQSPRYKIIEKRQSVAFWCNPISGHATLYWYQQILGQGPKLLIQFQNNGVVDDSQLPKDRFSAERLKGVDSTLKIQPAKLEDSAVYLCASSFSSFGSETQYFGPGTRLLVL.

The CDR3 spells CASSVEGRMSTDTQYF. The CDR3 coding sequence is TGTGCCAGCAGCGTAGAGGGACGAATGAGCACAGATACGCAGTATTTT. The chain employs TRBV9 and TRBJ2-3; either TRBD1 or TRBD2 may supply D (5 bases each). Germline-derived CDR1 and CDR2 are SGDLS and YYNGEE. The CDR3 covers 16 residues. The ends were cut back, 0 bases at V and 0 bases at J, with 11 bases in the middle.

The rearrangement links TRBV5-6 to TRBJ2-1; no firm D call. The CDR3 sequence is 12 residues long. Trimming removed 3 bases from V and 5 bases from J, with 6 bases in between. Germline lookup yields CDR1 SGHDT and CDR2 YYEEEE. CDR3 region: CASSSSDNEQFF. The CDR3, as DNA: TGTGCCAGCAGCTCTTCAGACAATGAGCAGTTCTTC.